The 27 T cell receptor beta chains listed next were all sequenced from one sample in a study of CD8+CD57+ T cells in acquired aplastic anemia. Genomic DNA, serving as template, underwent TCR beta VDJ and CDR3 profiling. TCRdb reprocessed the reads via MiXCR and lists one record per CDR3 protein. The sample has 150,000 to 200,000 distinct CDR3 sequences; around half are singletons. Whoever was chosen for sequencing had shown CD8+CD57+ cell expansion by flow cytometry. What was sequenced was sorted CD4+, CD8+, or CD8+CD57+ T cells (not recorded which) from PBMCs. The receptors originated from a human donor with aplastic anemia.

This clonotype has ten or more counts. In DNA, the CDR3 is TGCGCCAGCAGCTTGGAAGCAACAAGCTCCTACAATGAGCAGTTCTTC. The encoded protein is CASSLEATSSYNEQFF. The chain recombines TRBV5-1 with TRBJ2-1, with D unresolved. Trimming stripped 0 bases from V and 0 bases from J, with 10 bases between. Germline CDR1 SGHRS, CDR2 YFSETQ. The CDR3 spans 16 residues.

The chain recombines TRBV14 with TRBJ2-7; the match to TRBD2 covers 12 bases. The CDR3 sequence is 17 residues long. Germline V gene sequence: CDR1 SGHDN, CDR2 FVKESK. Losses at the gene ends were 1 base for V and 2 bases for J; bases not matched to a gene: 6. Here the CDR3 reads CASSQGGLAGFPYEQYF. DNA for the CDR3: TGTGCCAGCAGCCAAGGAGGACTAGCGGGGTTCCCCTACGAGCAGTACTTC.

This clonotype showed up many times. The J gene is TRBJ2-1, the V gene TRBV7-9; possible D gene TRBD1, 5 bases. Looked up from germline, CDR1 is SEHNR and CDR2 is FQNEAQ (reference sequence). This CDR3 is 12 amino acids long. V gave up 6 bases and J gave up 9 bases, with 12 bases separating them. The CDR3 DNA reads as TGTGCCAGCAGTCAGGGCTTGGGTGAGCAGTTCTTC. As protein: CASSQGLGEQFF.

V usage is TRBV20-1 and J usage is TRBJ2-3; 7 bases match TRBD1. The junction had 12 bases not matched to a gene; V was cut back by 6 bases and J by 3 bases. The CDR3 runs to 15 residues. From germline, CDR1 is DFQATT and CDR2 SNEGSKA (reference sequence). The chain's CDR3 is CSARTGALGTDTQYF. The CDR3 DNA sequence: TGCAGTGCCCGCACAGGGGCCTTAGGGACAGATACGCAGTATTTT.

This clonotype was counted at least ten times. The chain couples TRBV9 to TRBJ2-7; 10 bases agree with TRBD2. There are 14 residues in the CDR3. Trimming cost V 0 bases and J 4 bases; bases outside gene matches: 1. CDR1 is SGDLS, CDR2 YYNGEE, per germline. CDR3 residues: CASSVASGGYEQYF. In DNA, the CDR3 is TGTGCCAGCAGCGTAGCTAGCGGGGGTTACGAGCAGTACTTC.

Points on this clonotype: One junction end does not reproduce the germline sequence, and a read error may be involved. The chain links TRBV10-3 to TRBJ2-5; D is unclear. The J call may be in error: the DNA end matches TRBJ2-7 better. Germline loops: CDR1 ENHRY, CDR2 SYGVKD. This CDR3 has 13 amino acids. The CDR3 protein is CASSGSLTYEQYF. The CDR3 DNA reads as TGTGCCAGCAGTGGGTCTCTGACCTACGAGCAGTACTTC.

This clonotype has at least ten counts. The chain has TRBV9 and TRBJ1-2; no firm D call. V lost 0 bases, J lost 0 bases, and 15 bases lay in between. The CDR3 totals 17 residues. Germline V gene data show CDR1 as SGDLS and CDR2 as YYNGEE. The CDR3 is CASSVGPSLTPNYGYTF. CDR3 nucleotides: TGTGCCAGCAGCGTAGGGCCAAGCCTGACCCCTAACTATGGCTACACCTTC. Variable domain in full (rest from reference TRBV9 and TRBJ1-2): DSGVTQTPKHLITATGQRVTLRCSPRSGDLSVYWYQQSLDQGLQFLIQYYNGEERAKGNILERFSAQQFPDLHSELNLSSLELGDSALYFCASSVGPSLTPNYGYTFGSGTRLTVV.

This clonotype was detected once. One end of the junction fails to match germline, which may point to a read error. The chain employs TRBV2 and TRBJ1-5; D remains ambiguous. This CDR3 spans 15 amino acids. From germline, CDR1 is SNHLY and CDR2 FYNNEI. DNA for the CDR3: TGTGCCAGCAGTGAAGGAGAGTATAGCAATCAGCCCAAGCATTTT. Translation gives CASSEGEYSNQPKHF. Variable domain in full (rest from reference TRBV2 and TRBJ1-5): EPEVTQTPSHQVTQMGQEVILRCVPISNHLYFYWYRQILGQKVEFLVSFYNNEISEKSEIFDDQFSVERPDGSNFTLKIRSTKLEDSAMYFCASSEGEYSNQPKHFGDGTRLSIL.

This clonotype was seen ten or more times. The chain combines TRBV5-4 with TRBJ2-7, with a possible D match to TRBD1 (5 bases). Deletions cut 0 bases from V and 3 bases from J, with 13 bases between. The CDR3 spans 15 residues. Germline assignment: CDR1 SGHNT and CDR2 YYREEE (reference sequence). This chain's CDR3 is CASSLGQLGHYEQYF. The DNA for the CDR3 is TGTGCCAGCAGCTTGGGACAGTTGGGCCACTACGAGCAGTACTTC.

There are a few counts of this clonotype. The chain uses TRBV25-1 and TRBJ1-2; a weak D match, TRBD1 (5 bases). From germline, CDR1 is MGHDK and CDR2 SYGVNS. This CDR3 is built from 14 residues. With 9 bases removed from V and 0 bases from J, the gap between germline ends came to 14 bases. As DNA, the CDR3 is TGTGCCAGAGGGGAATTTGAAGCTAACTATGGCTACACCTTC. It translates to CARGEFEANYGYTF.

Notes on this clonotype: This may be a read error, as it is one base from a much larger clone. CDR3 sequence: CASSKGGGFGDLFF. CDR3 DNA sequence: TGCGCCAGCAGTAAAGGAGGGGGCTTCGGGGATCTGTTTTTT. The chain uses TRBV5-1 and TRBJ2-2; D may be TRBD1 (7 bases). The CDR3 is 14 amino acids. Germline V gene data show CDR1 as SGHRS and CDR2 as YFSETQ.

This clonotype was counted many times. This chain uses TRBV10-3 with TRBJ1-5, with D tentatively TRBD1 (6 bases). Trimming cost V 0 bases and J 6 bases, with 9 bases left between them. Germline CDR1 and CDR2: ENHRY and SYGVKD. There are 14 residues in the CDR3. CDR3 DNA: TGTGCCATCAGTGAGTCAAGGGGGACTCAGCCCCAGCATTTT. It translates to CAISESRGTQPQHF.

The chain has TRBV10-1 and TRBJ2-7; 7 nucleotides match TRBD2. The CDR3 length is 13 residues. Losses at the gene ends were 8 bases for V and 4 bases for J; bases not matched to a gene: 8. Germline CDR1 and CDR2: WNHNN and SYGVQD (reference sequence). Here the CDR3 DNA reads TGCGCCAGCGCCCCAGCGGGGAAATACGAGCAGTACTTC. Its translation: CASAPAGKYEQYF.

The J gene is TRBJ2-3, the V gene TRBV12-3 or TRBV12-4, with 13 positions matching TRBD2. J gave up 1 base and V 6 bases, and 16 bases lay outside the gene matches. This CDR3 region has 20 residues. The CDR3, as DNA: TGTGCCAGCAGACGACAGAACTTTGGGACTAGCGGGGAGGGCACAGATACGCAGTATTTT. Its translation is CASRRQNFGTSGEGTDTQYF.

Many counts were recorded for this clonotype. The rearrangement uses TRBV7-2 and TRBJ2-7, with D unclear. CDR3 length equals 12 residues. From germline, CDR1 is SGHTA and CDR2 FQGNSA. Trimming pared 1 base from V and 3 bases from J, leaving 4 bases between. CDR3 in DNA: TGTGCCAGCAGCTTAGTGGGCTACGAGCAGTACTTC. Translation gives CASSLVGYEQYF.

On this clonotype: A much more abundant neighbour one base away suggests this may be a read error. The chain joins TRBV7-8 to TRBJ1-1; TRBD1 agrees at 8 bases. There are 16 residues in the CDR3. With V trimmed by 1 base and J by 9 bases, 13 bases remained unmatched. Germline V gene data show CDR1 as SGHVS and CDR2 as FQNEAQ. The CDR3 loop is CASSLDRGGGTPKAFF. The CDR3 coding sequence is TGTGCCAGCAGCTTAGACAGGGGGGGCGGAACCCCCAAAGCTTTCTTT.

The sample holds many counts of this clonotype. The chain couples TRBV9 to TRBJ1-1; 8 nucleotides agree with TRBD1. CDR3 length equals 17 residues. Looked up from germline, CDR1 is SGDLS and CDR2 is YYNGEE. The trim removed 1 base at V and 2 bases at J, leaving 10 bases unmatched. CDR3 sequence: CASSVPRTGLGNTEAFF. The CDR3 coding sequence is TGTGCCAGCAGCGTACCCAGGACAGGGCTGGGAAACACTGAAGCTTTCTTT.

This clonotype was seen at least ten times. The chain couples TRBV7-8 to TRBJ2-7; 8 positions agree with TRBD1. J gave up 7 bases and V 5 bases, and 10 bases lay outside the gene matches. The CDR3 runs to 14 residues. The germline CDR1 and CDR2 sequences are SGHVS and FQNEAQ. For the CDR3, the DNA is TGTGCCAGCAGCCCCCCAGGGGGCGGCTTTGAGCAGTACTTC. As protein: CASSPPGGGFEQYF.

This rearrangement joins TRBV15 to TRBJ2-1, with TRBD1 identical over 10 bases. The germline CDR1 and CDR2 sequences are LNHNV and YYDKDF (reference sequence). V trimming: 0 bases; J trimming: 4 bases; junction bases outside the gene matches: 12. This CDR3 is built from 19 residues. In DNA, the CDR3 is TGTGCCACCAGCAGAGATTTATCGGGACAGGGGACACTTTACAATGAGCAGTTCTTC. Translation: CATSRDLSGQGTLYNEQFF.

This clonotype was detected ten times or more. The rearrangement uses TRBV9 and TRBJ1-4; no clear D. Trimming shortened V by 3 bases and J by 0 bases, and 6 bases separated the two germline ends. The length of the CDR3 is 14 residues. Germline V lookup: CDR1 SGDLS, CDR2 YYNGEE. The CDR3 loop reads CASSATATNEKLFF. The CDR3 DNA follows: TGTGCCAGCAGCGCGACGGCAACTAATGAAAAACTGTTTTTT.

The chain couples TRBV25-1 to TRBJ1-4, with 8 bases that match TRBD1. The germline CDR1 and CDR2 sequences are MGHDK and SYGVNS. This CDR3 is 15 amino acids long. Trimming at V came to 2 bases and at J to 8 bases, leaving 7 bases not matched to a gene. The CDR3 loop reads CASSEPDREGEKLFF. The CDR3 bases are TGTGCCAGCAGTGAACCGGACAGGGAGGGCGAAAAACTGTTTTTT.

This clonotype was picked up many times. In DNA, the CDR3 is TGTGCCAGCTCAGTAGGGAGGGCTTACAATGAGCAGTTCTTC. Translating it yields CASSVGRAYNEQFF. The chain combines TRBV12-3 or TRBV12-4 with TRBJ2-1; 7 bases fit TRBD2. The CDR3 extends over 14 amino acids. Trimming at V came to 8 bases and at J to 4 bases, leaving 8 bases not matched to a gene.

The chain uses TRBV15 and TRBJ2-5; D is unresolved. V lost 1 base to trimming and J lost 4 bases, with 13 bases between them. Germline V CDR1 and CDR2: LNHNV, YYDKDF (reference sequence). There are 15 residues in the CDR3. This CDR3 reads CATSRVRPVLETQYF. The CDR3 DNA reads TGTGCCACCAGCAGAGTTCGCCCTGTGTTAGAGACCCAGTACTTC.

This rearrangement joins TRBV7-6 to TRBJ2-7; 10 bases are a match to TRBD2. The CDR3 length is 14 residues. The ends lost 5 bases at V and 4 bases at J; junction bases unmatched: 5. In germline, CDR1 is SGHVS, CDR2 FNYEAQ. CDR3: CASSPSGREYEQYF. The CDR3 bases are TGTGCCAGCAGCCCTAGCGGGAGAGAGTACGAGCAGTACTTC.

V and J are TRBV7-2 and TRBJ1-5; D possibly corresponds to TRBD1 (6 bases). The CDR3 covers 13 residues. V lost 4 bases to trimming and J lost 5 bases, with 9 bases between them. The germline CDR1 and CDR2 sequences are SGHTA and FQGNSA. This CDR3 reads CASSSRGDQPQHF. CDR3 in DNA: TGTGCCAGCAGCTCAAGGGGGGATCAGCCCCAGCATTTT.

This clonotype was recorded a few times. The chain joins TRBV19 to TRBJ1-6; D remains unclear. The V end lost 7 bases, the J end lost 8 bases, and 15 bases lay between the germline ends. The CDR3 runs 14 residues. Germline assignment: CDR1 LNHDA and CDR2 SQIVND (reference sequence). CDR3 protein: CASKTTPWYSPLHF. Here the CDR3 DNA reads TGTGCCAGTAAAACGACACCATGGTATTCACCCCTCCACTTT. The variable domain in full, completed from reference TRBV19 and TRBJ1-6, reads DGGITQSPKYLFRKEGQNVTLSCEQNLNHDAMYWYRQDPGQGLRLIYYSQIVNDFQKGDIAEGYSVSREKKESFPLTVTSAQKNPTAFYLCASKTTPWYSPLHFGNGTRLTVT.

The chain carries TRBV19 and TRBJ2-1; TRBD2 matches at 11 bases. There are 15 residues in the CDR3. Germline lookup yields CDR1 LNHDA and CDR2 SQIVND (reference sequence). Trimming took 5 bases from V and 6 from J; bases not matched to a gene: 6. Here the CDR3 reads CASSPLAGEINEQFF. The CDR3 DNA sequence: TGTGCCAGTAGTCCACTAGCGGGAGAGATCAATGAGCAGTTCTTC. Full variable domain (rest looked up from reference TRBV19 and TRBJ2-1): DGGITQSPKYLFRKEGQNVTLSCEQNLNHDAMYWYRQDPGQGLRLIYYSQIVNDFQKGDIAEGYSVSREKKESFPLTVTSAQKNPTAFYLCASSPLAGEINEQFFGPGTRLTVL.